This TCR beta chain was captured in a study of response to subunit inactivated influenza vaccine. Each CDR3 protein gets one entry after TCRdb re-called the RT-PCR reads with MiXCR. This sample has around 710,000 distinct CDR3 sequences, with approximately 15% found just once. The CDR3 sequence is 17 residues long. The chain recombines TRBV21-1 with TRBJ2-7; the D segment call TRBD1 is taken from the table without a DNA check. TRBV21-1 is annotated as a pseudogene. The receptor's source is a man aged 50-59 years who received an inactivated influenza vaccine. This material consisted of PBMCs from blood, taken less than 15 days before vaccination. The CDR3 region has the DNA TGTGCCAGCATGCAAAGGGAGGAACAGGTCGGGGTCTACGAGCAGTACTTC. The encoded protein is CASMQREEQVGVYEQYF.